Listed below are T cell receptor beta chains from one sample, sequenced in a study of cytomegalovirus exposure and HLA in healthy donors. Profiled with immunoSEQ multiplex PCR; TCRdb holds only in-frame clones, not every one. The sample comprises approximately 210,000 clones, roughly 81% of which are singletons, and roughly 2% rests with the top ten. The sequencing input was PBMCs. These receptors all come from a woman aged 25 to 39 in good health and CMV-seropositive. The CDR3 runs from the conserved cysteine through the conserved F or W. The order of the fields is J gene, D gene, clone size, V gene, CDR3 protein, CDR3 DNA. D genes are given only for firm matches. Not all rows give a size; the values are once, few, many and, for expanded clones, a class.

j_call: TRBJ2-5
d_call: -
clone_size: -
v_call: TRBV29-1
cdr3_aa: CSVEGGRGRWETQYF
cdr3_nt: TGCAGCGTTGAGGGCGGCAGGGGGAGGTGGGAGACCCAGTACTTC

j_call: TRBJ2-1
d_call: TRBD2
clone_size: -
v_call: TRBV23-1
cdr3_aa: CASRGPTGRGKRGVRSYNEQFF
cdr3_nt: TGCGCCAGCAGGGGACCCACGGGTCGGGGAAAGCGGGGGGTCCGTTCCTACAATGAGCAGTTCTTC

j_call: TRBJ2-3
d_call: -
clone_size: many
v_call: TRBV5-3
cdr3_aa: CARSFRDSLPTDTQYF
cdr3_nt: TGTGCCAGAAGCTTCCGGGACTCGCTACCCACAGATACGCAGTATTTT

j_call: TRBJ1-5
d_call: -
clone_size: few
v_call: TRBV7-9
cdr3_aa: CASSFGRQPQHF
cdr3_nt: TGTGCCAGCAGCTTTGGTCGGCAGCCCCAGCATTTT

j_call: TRBJ2-7
d_call: -
clone_size: -
v_call: TRBV27
cdr3_aa: CASSSMSSSYEQYF
cdr3_nt: TGTGCCAGCAGTTCGATGAGTAGCTCCTACGAGCAGTACTTC

j_call: TRBJ2-2
d_call: -
clone_size: -
v_call: TRBV5-1
cdr3_aa: CASSATGKGGELFF
cdr3_nt: TGCGCCAGCAGCGCAACAGGGAAAGGCGGGGAGCTGTTTTTT

j_call: TRBJ2-7
d_call: -
clone_size: -
v_call: TRBV28
cdr3_aa: CASSPSLGAYEQYF
cdr3_nt: TGTGCCAGCAGTCCCTCTTTGGGGGCGTACGAGCAGTACTTC

j_call: TRBJ1-2
d_call: -
clone_size: -
v_call: TRBV7-2
cdr3_aa: CASSPLRGNNYGYTF
cdr3_nt: TGTGCCAGCAGCCCCCTAAGGGGGAATAACTATGGCTACACCTTC

j_call: TRBJ2-7
d_call: TRBD1
clone_size: -
v_call: TRBV14
cdr3_aa: CASSHKPGQGLYEQYF
cdr3_nt: TGTGCCAGCAGCCACAAACCGGGACAGGGTCTCTACGAGCAGTACTTC

j_call: TRBJ2-3
d_call: -
clone_size: -
v_call: TRBV7-9
cdr3_aa: CAGGGTQYF
cdr3_nt: TGTGCCGGCGGAGGAACGCAGTATTTT

j_call: TRBJ2-7
d_call: TRBD2
clone_size: -
v_call: TRBV5-1
cdr3_aa: CASSLTLAGVGNEQYF
cdr3_nt: TGCGCCAGCAGCTTGACACTAGCGGGAGTGGGAAACGAGCAGTACTTC

j_call: TRBJ1-2
d_call: TRBD1
clone_size: -
v_call: TRBV4-2
cdr3_aa: CASSLNRGLNYGYTF
cdr3_nt: TGTGCCAGCAGTCTCAACAGGGGGCTTAACTATGGCTACACCTTC

j_call: TRBJ1-5
d_call: TRBD1
clone_size: -
v_call: TRBV19
cdr3_aa: CASSIRQGGKPQHF
cdr3_nt: TGTGCCAGTAGTATCCGACAGGGTGGTAAGCCCCAGCATTTT

j_call: TRBJ1-5
d_call: -
clone_size: -
v_call: TRBV30
cdr3_aa: CAWSVKAGARQPQHF
cdr3_nt: TGTGCCTGGAGTGTAAAGGCCGGAGCGCGACAGCCCCAGCATTTT

j_call: TRBJ2-5
d_call: TRBD2
clone_size: once
v_call: TRBV7-2
cdr3_aa: CASSPIRTSGGAETQYF
cdr3_nt: TGTGCCAGCAGCCCAATAAGGACTAGCGGGGGAGCGGAGACCCAGTACTTC

j_call: TRBJ2-3
d_call: TRBD2
clone_size: few
v_call: TRBV5-4
cdr3_aa: CASTRASGGGRDTQYF
cdr3_nt: TGTGCCAGCACTAGGGCCAGCGGGGGGGGGCGAGATACGCAGTATTTT

j_call: TRBJ2-3
d_call: TRBD2
clone_size: few
v_call: TRBV6-1
cdr3_aa: CASSDRGRATDTQYF
cdr3_nt: TGTGCCAGCAGTGATCGCGGGAGGGCCACAGATACGCAGTATTTT

j_call: TRBJ2-1
d_call: -
clone_size: -
v_call: TRBV5-1
cdr3_aa: CASSSGGLYSYNEQFF
cdr3_nt: TGCGCCAGCAGCTCGGGGGGCCTTTACTCCTACAATGAGCAGTTCTTC

j_call: TRBJ1-1
d_call: -
clone_size: -
v_call: TRBV7-9
cdr3_aa: CASSLRLGHQNTEAFF
cdr3_nt: TGTGCCAGCAGCTTAAGGCTCGGACACCAGAACACTGAAGCTTTCTTT

j_call: TRBJ2-3
d_call: TRBD1
clone_size: -
v_call: TRBV19
cdr3_aa: CASSIGRQGATDTQYF
cdr3_nt: TGTGCCAGTAGTATAGGTCGGCAGGGGGCAACAGATACGCAGTATTTT

j_call: TRBJ1-3
d_call: -
clone_size: few
v_call: TRBV5-1
cdr3_aa: CASSLDFRQFSGNTIYF
cdr3_nt: TGCGCCAGCAGCTTGGATTTTCGACAGTTCTCTGGAAACACCATATATTTT

j_call: TRBJ2-7
d_call: TRBD1
clone_size: -
v_call: TRBV5-6
cdr3_aa: CASSLGAGGPYEQYF
cdr3_nt: TGTGCCAGCAGCTTGGGGGCAGGGGGTCCCTACGAGCAGTACTTC

j_call: TRBJ1-3
d_call: -
clone_size: -
v_call: TRBV19
cdr3_aa: CASTVRRGNTIYF
cdr3_nt: TGTGCCAGTACAGTTCGGCGGGGAAACACCATATATTTT

j_call: TRBJ2-5
d_call: TRBD2
clone_size: -
v_call: TRBV5-1
cdr3_aa: CASSLQPGTSQETQYF
cdr3_nt: TGCGCCAGCAGCCTTCAACCCGGGACTAGTCAAGAGACCCAGTACTTC

j_call: TRBJ2-2
d_call: TRBD2
clone_size: -
v_call: TRBV27
cdr3_aa: CASSSSGLAGPPRRTGELFF
cdr3_nt: TGTGCCAGCAGTTCATCCGGACTAGCGGGACCCCCAAGGCGGACCGGGGAGCTGTTTTTT

j_call: TRBJ1-4
d_call: -
clone_size: -
v_call: TRBV2
cdr3_aa: CASRYVGDGEKLFF
cdr3_nt: TGTGCCAGCAGATATGTAGGGGATGGGGAAAAACTGTTTTTT

j_call: TRBJ2-3
d_call: TRBD2
clone_size: -
v_call: TRBV4-3
cdr3_aa: CASTRLAGGTDTQYF
cdr3_nt: TGCGCCAGCACCCGACTAGCGGGGGGCACAGATACGCAGTATTTT

j_call: TRBJ1-5
d_call: TRBD1
clone_size: -
v_call: TRBV19
cdr3_aa: CASSRRSRDRGLQPQHF
cdr3_nt: TGTGCCAGTAGTCGACGATCCCGGGACAGGGGGCTTCAGCCCCAGCATTTT

j_call: TRBJ1-5
d_call: -
clone_size: -
v_call: TRBV2
cdr3_aa: CASSDQGYSNQPQHF
cdr3_nt: TGTGCCAGCAGTGACCAGGGTTATAGCAATCAGCCCCAGCATTTT

j_call: TRBJ1-1
d_call: -
clone_size: -
v_call: TRBV2
cdr3_aa: CASSDWGVGANTEAFF
cdr3_nt: TGTGCCAGCAGTGATTGGGGAGTGGGGGCGAACACTGAAGCTTTCTTT

j_call: TRBJ1-2
d_call: -
clone_size: -
v_call: TRBV28
cdr3_aa: CASSETRSYGYTF
cdr3_nt: TGTGCCAGCAGTGAGACGAGGAGCTATGGCTACACCTTC

j_call: TRBJ2-7
d_call: -
clone_size: -
v_call: TRBV5-4
cdr3_aa: CASSSVGAPYEQYF
cdr3_nt: TGTGCCAGCTCTTCGGTAGGGGCACCCTACGAGCAGTACTTC

j_call: TRBJ2-2
d_call: -
clone_size: -
v_call: TRBV10-3
cdr3_aa: CAISDLDTGELFF
cdr3_nt: TGTGCCATCAGTGACTTAGACACCGGGGAGCTGTTTTTT

j_call: TRBJ1-1
d_call: -
clone_size: once
v_call: TRBV5-4
cdr3_aa: CASSPQRGLYTEAFF
cdr3_nt: TGTGCCAGCAGCCCGCAAAGGGGCCTATACACTGAAGCTTTCTTT

j_call: TRBJ2-3
d_call: -
clone_size: few
v_call: TRBV6-4
cdr3_aa: CASSESGESTDTQYF
cdr3_nt: TGTGCCAGCAGTGAGAGCGGAGAAAGCACAGATACGCAGTATTTT

j_call: TRBJ2-7
d_call: -
clone_size: -
v_call: TRBV6-5
cdr3_aa: CASSYSRSGYEQYF
cdr3_nt: TGTGCCAGCAGTTACTCTCGATCGGGCTACGAGCAGTACTTC

j_call: TRBJ2-4
d_call: -
clone_size: -
v_call: TRBV6-1
cdr3_aa: CASSTVPGNIQYF
cdr3_nt: TGTGCCAGCAGCACTGTCCCAGGGAACATTCAGTACTTC

j_call: TRBJ2-7
d_call: TRBD2
clone_size: -
v_call: TRBV28
cdr3_aa: CASSSRLAGGGSYEQYF
cdr3_nt: TGTGCCAGCAGTTCTCGACTAGCGGGAGGTGGCTCCTACGAGCAGTACTTC

j_call: TRBJ1-1
d_call: -
clone_size: -
v_call: TRBV18
cdr3_aa: CASSPTGINTEAFF
cdr3_nt: TGTGCCAGCTCACCGACAGGTATCAACACTGAAGCTTTCTTT

j_call: TRBJ1-2
d_call: -
clone_size: -
v_call: TRBV28
cdr3_aa: CASSSRTVRGHFSLYGYTF
cdr3_nt: TGTGCCAGCAGTTCACGGACAGTCAGGGGTCATTTTTCGCTCTATGGCTACACCTTC

j_call: TRBJ1-2
d_call: TRBD1
clone_size: -
v_call: TRBV5-1
cdr3_aa: CASSFDTDRTDGYTF
cdr3_nt: TGCGCCAGCAGCTTCGATACGGACAGGACGGATGGCTACACCTTC

j_call: TRBJ1-2
d_call: -
clone_size: once
v_call: TRBV10-3
cdr3_aa: CAISETNKGGGYTF
cdr3_nt: TGTGCCATCAGTGAAACCAATAAAGGGGGTGGCTACACCTTC

j_call: TRBJ2-7
d_call: TRBD2
clone_size: -
v_call: TRBV7-6
cdr3_aa: CASSLVQMGLAGDEQYF
cdr3_nt: TGTGCCAGCAGCTTAGTTCAGATGGGACTAGCGGGGGACGAGCAGTACTTC

j_call: TRBJ1-5
d_call: TRBD1
clone_size: -
v_call: TRBV28
cdr3_aa: CASRDRGSGQPQHF
cdr3_nt: TGTGCCAGCAGGGACAGGGGGTCAGGTCAGCCCCAGCATTTT

j_call: TRBJ1-3
d_call: TRBD1
clone_size: -
v_call: TRBV29-1
cdr3_aa: CSAGTDGNTIYF
cdr3_nt: TGCAGCGCCGGGACAGATGGAAACACCATATATTTT

j_call: TRBJ2-7
d_call: TRBD2
clone_size: few
v_call: TRBV30
cdr3_aa: CAWTGTSYYEQYF
cdr3_nt: TGTGCCTGGACCGGGACTAGTTACTACGAGCAGTACTTC

j_call: TRBJ1-5
d_call: -
clone_size: -
v_call: TRBV7-2
cdr3_aa: CASSVSRGSQPQHF
cdr3_nt: TGTGCCAGCAGCGTATCGAGGGGGAGTCAGCCCCAGCATTTT

j_call: TRBJ2-7
d_call: -
clone_size: -
v_call: TRBV19
cdr3_aa: CASSVDRTSYEQYF
cdr3_nt: TGTGCCAGTAGCGTCGACAGGACTTCCTACGAGCAGTACTTC

j_call: TRBJ2-1
d_call: TRBD2
clone_size: -
v_call: TRBV6-6
cdr3_aa: CASSSSGAGFAEQFF
cdr3_nt: TGTGCCAGCAGTTCCTCGGGAGCGGGATTCGCTGAGCAGTTCTTC